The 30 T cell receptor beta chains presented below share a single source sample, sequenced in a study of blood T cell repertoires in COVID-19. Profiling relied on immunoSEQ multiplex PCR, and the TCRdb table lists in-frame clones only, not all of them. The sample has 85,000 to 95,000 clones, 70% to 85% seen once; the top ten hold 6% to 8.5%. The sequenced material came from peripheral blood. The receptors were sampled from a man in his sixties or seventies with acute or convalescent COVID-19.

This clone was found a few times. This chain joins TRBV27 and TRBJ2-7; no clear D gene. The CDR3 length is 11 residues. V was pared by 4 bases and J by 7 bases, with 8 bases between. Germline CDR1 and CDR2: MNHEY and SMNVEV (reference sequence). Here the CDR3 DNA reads TGTGCCAGCAGTTCGTCGCGGGAGCAGTACTTC. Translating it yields CASSSSREQYF.

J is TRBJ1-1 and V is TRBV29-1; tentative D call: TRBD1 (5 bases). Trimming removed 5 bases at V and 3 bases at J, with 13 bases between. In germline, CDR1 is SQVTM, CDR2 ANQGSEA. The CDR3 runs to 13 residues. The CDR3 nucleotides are TGCAGCGTTCTTACAGGAGATGACACTGAAGCTTTCTTT. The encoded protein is CSVLTGDDTEAFF.

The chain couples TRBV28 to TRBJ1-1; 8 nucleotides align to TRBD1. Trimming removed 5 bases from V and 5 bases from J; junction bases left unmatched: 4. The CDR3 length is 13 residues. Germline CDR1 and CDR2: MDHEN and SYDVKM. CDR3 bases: TGTGCCAGCAGTGGACAGGGCGGGACTGAAGCTTTCTTT. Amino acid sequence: CASSGQGGTEAFF. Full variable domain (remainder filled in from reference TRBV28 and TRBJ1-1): DVKVTQSSRYLVKRTGEKVFLECVQDMDHENMFWYRQDPGLGLRLIYFSYDVKMKEKGDIPEGYSVSREKKERFSLILESASTNQTSMYLCASSGQGGTEAFFGQGTRLTVV.

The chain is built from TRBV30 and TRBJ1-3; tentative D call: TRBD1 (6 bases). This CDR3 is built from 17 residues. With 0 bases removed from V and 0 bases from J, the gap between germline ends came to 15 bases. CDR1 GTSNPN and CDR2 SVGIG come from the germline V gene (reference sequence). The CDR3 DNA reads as TGTGCCTGGAGTGTGTTCACCAGGGGATTCTCTGGAAACACCATATATTTT. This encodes CAWSVFTRGFSGNTIYF.

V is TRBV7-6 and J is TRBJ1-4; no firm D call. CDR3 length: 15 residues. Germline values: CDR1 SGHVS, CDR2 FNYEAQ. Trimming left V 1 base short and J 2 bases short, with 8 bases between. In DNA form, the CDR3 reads TGTGCCAGCAGCTTAGGTCCCTCGACTAATGAAAAACTGTTTTTT. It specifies CASSLGPSTNEKLFF.

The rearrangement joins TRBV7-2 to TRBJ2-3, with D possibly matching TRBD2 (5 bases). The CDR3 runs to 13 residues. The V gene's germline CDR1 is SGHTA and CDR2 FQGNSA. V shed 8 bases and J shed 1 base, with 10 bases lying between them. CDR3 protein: CASAAGGTDTQYF. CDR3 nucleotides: TGTGCCAGCGCCGCCGGGGGCACAGATACGCAGTATTTT.

The CDR3, as DNA: TGTGCCAGCAGCGTAGAGGGGGTGACTGAAGCTTTCTTT. Amino acids: CASSVEGVTEAFF. V usage is TRBV9 and J usage is TRBJ1-1; the D gene is possibly TRBD1 (6 bases). Per germline, CDR1 SGDLS and CDR2 YYNGEE. This CDR3 has 13 amino acids. Between the trimmed V and J ends, which lost 0 bases and 5 bases, there was a span of 8 bases.

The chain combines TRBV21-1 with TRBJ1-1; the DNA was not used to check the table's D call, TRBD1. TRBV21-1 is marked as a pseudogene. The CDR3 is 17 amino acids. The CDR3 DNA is TGTGCCAGCAGCAAAGGCCCAGGTGGGTCCCCGAACACTGAAGCTTTCTTT. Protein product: CASSKGPGGSPNTEAFF.

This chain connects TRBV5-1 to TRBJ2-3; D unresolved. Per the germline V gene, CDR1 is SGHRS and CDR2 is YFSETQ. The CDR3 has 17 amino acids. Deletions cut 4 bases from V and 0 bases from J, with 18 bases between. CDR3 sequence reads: CASSQLSTGSSTDTQYF. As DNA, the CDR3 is TGCGCCAGCAGCCAACTAAGTACTGGATCGAGCACAGATACGCAGTATTTT.

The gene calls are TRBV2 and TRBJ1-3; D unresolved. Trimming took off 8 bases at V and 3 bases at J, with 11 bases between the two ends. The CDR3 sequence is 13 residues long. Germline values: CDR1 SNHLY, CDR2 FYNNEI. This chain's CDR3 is CASSKSNGNTIYF. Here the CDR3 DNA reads TGTGCCAGCTCCAAGTCTAATGGAAACACCATATATTTT.

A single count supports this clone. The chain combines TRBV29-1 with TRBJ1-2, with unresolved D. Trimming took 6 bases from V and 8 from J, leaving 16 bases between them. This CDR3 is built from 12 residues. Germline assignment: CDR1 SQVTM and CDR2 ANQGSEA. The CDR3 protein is CSVGGGRIGYTF. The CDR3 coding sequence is TGCAGCGTCGGAGGTGGGCGTATCGGCTACACCTTC.

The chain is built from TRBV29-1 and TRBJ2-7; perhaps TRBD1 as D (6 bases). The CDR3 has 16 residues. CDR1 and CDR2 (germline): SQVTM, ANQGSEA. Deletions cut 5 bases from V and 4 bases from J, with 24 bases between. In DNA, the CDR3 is TGCAGCGTTCTCCTAAGTCTTACCAGGGGTTTGTACGAGCAGTACTTC. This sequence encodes CSVLLSLTRGLYEQYF.

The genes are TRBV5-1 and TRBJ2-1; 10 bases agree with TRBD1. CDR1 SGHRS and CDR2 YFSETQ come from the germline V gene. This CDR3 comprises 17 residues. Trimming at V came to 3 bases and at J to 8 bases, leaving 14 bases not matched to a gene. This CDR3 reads CASSSLRTGGSDDEQFF. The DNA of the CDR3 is TGCGCCAGCAGCTCTCTCAGGACAGGGGGGTCGGACGATGAGCAGTTCTTC.

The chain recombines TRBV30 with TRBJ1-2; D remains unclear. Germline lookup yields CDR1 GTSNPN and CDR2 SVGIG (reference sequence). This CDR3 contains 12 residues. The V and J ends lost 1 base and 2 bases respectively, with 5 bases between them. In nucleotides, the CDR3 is TGTGCCTGGAGTGCTCTAAACTATGGCTACACCTTC. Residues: CAWSALNYGYTF.

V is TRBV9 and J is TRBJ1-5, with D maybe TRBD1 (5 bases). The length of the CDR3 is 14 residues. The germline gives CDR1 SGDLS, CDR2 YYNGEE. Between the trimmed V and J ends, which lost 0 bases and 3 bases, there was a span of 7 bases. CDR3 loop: CASSVGQPNQPQHF. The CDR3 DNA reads TGTGCCAGCAGCGTAGGACAGCCCAATCAGCCCCAGCATTTT.

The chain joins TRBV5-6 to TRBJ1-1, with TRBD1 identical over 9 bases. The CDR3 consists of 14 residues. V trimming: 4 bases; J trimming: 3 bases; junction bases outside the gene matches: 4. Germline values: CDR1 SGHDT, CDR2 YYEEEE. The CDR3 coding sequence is TGTGCCAGCAGCATAAACAGGGGGCACACTGAAGCTTTCTTT. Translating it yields CASSINRGHTEAFF.

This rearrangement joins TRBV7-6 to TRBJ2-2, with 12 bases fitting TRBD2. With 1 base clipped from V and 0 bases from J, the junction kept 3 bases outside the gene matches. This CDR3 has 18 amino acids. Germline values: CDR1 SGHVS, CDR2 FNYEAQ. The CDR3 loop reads CASSLVLAGGPNTGELFF. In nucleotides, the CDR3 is TGTGCCAGCAGCTTAGTACTAGCGGGGGGCCCGAACACCGGGGAGCTGTTTTTT.

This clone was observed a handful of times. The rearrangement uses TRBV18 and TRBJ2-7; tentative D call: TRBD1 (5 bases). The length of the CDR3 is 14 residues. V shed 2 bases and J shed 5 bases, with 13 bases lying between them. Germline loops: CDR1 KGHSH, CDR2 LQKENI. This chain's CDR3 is CASSPGLGRDEQYF. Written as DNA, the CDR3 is TGTGCCAGCTCACCAGGGCTAGGCAGGGACGAGCAGTACTTC.

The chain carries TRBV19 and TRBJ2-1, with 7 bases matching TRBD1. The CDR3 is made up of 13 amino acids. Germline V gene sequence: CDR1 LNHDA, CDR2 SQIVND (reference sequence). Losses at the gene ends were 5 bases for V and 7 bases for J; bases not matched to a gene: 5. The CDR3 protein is CASSVTGWNEQFF. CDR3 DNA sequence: TGTGCCAGTAGTGTGACAGGGTGGAATGAGCAGTTCTTC.

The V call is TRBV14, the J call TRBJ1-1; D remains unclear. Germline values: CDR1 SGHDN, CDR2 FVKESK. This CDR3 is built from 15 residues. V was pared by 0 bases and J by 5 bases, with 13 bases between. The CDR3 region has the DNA TGTGCCAGCAGCCAAGAGAGGGCACCGGGGACTGAAGCTTTCTTT. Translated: CASSQERAPGTEAFF.

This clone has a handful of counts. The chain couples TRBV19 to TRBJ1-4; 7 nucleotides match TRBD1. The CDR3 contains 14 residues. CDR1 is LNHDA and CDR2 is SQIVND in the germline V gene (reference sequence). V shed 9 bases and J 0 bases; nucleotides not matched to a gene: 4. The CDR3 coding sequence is TGTGCCAGCGGGACAGAAGCAACTAATGAAAAACTGTTTTTT. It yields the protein CASGTEATNEKLFF.

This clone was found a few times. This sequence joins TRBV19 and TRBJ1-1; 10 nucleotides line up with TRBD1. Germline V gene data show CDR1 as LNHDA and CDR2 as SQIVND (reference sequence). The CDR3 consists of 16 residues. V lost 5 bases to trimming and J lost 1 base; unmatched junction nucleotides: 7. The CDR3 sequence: CASSAVDRGRNTEAFF. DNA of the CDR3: TGTGCCAGTAGTGCCGTTGACAGGGGGCGGAACACTGAAGCTTTCTTT.

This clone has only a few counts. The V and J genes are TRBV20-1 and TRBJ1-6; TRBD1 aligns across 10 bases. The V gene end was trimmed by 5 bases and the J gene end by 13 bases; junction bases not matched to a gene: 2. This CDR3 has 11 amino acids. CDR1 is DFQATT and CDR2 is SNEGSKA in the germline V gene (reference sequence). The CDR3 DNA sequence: TGCAGTGCTGAGGACAGGGGGCCCCTCCACTTT. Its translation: CSAEDRGPLHF.

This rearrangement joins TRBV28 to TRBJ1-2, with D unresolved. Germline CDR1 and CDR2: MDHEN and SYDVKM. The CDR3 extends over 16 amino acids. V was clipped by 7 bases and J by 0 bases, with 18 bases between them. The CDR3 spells CASTLRPLGTNYGYTF. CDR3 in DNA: TGTGCCAGCACCTTAAGACCGCTCGGGACTAACTATGGCTACACCTTC.

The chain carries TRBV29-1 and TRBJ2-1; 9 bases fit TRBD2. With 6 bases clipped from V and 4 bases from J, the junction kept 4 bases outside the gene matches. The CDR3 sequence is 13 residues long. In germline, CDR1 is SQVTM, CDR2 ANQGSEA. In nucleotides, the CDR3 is TGCAGCGTGCGGGGGGGCGAATACAATGAGCAGTTCTTC. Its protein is CSVRGGEYNEQFF.

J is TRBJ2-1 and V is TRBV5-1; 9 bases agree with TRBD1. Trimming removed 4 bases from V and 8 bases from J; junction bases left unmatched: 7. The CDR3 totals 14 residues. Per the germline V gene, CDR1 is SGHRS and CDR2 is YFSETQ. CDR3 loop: CASSRGQGGDEQFF. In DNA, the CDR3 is TGCGCCAGCAGCCGGGGACAGGGCGGGGATGAGCAGTTCTTC.

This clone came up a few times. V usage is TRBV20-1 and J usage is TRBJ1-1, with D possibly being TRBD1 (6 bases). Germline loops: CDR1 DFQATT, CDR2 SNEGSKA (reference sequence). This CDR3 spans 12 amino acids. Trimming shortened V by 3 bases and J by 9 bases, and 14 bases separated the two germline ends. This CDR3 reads CSASTDSNQAFF. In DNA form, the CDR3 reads TGCAGTGCTAGTACGGACAGTAACCAAGCTTTCTTT.

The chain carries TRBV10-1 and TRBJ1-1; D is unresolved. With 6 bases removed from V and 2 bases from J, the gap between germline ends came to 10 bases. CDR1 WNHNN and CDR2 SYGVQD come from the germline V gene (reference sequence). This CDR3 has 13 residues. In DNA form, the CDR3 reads TGCGCCAGCAGAGTGGGGAGTAACACTGAAGCTTTCTTT. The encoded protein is CASRVGSNTEAFF.

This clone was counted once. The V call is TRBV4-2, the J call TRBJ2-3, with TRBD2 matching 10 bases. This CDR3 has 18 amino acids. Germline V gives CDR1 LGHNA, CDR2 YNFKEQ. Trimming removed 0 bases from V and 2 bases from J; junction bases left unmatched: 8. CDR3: CASSQDLASGGNTDTQYF. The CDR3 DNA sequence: TGTGCCAGCAGCCAAGATTTAGCTAGCGGGGGAAACACAGATACGCAGTATTTT.

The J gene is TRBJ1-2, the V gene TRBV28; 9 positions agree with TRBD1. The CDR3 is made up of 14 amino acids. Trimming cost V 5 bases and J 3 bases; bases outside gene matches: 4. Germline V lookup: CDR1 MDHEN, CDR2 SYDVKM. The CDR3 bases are TGTGCCAGCAGTCTCGGGACAGGGTACTATGGCTACACCTTC. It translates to CASSLGTGYYGYTF.